Included here is one TCR beta chain sequence, with context. The antigen remains undetermined. V lost 4 bases to trimming and J lost 7 bases; unmatched junction nucleotides: 0. The CDR3 length is 13 residues. CDR1 is MDHEN, CDR2 SYDVKM, per germline. TCRdb's copy holds only in-frame clones and misses some; the assay was immunoSEQ multiplex PCR. The profile covers around 1.5 million clones, with 95% to 99% appearing a single time and roughly 0.45% taken by the ten largest. The data stem from a study of shared clonotypes between healthy human individuals. On the study more broadly: Per donor, CD8 memory used one plate, CD8 naive used two, CD4 memory used three and CD4 naive used three. Study-level findings and limits: The study found lower generation probabilities in non-shared clonotypes than in those shared by all four donors.

What was sequenced was naive CD4+ T cells sorted from blood. This sample's subset: CD45RA+ positively selected. This TCR came from a young man in good health. The chain is built from TRBV28 and TRBJ2-1; 11 nucleotides agree with TRBD2. The CDR3 loop is CASSSSGRNEQFF. The CDR3 DNA reads as TGTGCCAGCAGTTCTAGCGGGAGGAATGAGCAGTTCTTC.